The 30 T cell receptor beta chains below were found in one sample sequenced in a study of blood T cell repertoires in COVID-19. Some clones are missing from TCRdb's copy, which holds only in-frame ones; the method was immunoSEQ multiplex PCR. The sample comprises about 280,000 clones, 85% to 90% of which are singletons, and about 4% rests with the top ten. Material: PBMCs or T cells enriched from blood (not recorded which). Source of these receptors: a woman aged 25 to 39 with acute COVID-19.

V is TRBV6-2 or TRBV6-3 and J is TRBJ1-1, with 8 bases fitting TRBD1. The germline V gene encodes CDR1 MNHEY and CDR2 SVGEGT. The J segment lost 1 base and the V segment lost 0 bases, leaving 10 bases of the junction unmatched. The CDR3 is made up of 18 amino acids. The CDR3, as DNA: TGTGCCAGCAGTTACTCGACAGGCAGGGGGCGACGGAACACTGAAGCTTTCTTT. Amino acid sequence: CASSYSTGRGRRNTEAFF.

The chain carries TRBV2 and TRBJ1-4; weak D call: TRBD1 (6 bases). V dropped 7 bases and J dropped 6 bases, with 18 bases sitting between them. This CDR3 has 15 amino acids. Germline lookup yields CDR1 SNHLY and CDR2 FYNNEI. This chain's CDR3 is CASKPQGISDEKLFF. The DNA of the CDR3 is TGTGCCAGCAAGCCACAGGGTATCTCAGATGAAAAACTGTTTTTT.

The chain has TRBV13 and TRBJ1-3; D is uncertain. The V gene's germline CDR1 is PRHDT and CDR2 FYEKMQ (reference sequence). This CDR3 is built from 16 residues. Deletions cut 5 bases from V and 2 bases from J, with 16 bases between. CDR3 amino acids: CASSKDLRITGNTIYF. The CDR3 DNA reads TGTGCCAGCAGCAAGGACTTAAGGATCACTGGAAACACCATATATTTT.

The chain uses TRBV24-1 and TRBJ1-1; possible D gene TRBD1, 6 bases. The CDR3 has 13 residues. The germline V gene has CDR1 KGHDR and CDR2 SFDVKD. Trimming stripped 3 bases from V and 12 bases from J, with 16 bases between. The CDR3 region has the DNA TGTGCCACCAGTGATCCACTAGGGGGGGATACTTTCTTT. It translates to CATSDPLGGDTFF.

The rearrangement joins TRBV19 to TRBJ1-3; 8 positions match TRBD1. J gave up 6 bases and V 8 bases, and 9 bases lay outside the gene matches. The CDR3 has 14 amino acids. The germline CDR1 and CDR2 sequences are LNHDA and SQIVND (reference sequence). CDR3 in amino acids: CASGLGQGENTIYF. The DNA for the CDR3 is TGTGCCAGTGGACTCGGACAGGGTGAAAACACCATATATTTT. The full variable domain, rest sourced from reference TRBV19 and TRBJ1-3, is DGGITQSPKYLFRKEGQNVTLSCEQNLNHDAMYWYRQDPGQGLRLIYYSQIVNDFQKGDIAEGYSVSREKKESFPLTVTSAQKNPTAFYLCASGLGQGENTIYFGEGSWLTVV.

This sequence joins TRBV7-6 and TRBJ2-3, with D tentatively TRBD1 (5 bases). Germline lookup yields CDR1 SGHVS and CDR2 FNYEAQ. The CDR3 is 13 residues long. The V gene lost 5 bases and the J gene lost 6 bases, with 12 bases spanning the gap. CDR3 in DNA: TGTGCCAGCAGCGACGGTAGGGGCGATACGCAGTATTTT. Residues: CASSDGRGDTQYF. The entire variable domain, with the rest obtained from reference TRBV7-6 and TRBJ2-3, is as follows: GAGVSQSPRYKVTKRGQDVALRCDPISGHVSLYWYRQALGQGPEFLTYFNYEAQQDKSGLPNDRFSAERPEGSISTLTIQRTEQRDSAMYRCASSDGRGDTQYFGPGTRLTVL.

The chain is built from TRBV11-2 and TRBJ1-3; a possible D gene is TRBD1 (6 bases). This CDR3 has 17 residues. V lost 4 bases, J lost 0 bases, and 16 bases lay in between. Germline V gene sequence: CDR1 SGHAT, CDR2 FQNNGV. CDR3 sequence: CASSYRDKDHSGNTIYF. The DNA for the CDR3 is TGTGCCAGCAGCTACCGGGACAAAGACCACTCTGGAAACACCATATATTTT.

This chain links TRBV6-5 with TRBJ2-3; 9 positions match TRBD2. Germline lookup yields CDR1 MNHEY and CDR2 SVGAGI. V gave up 2 bases and J gave up 4 bases; unmatched junction bases: 4. This CDR3 spans 15 amino acids. CDR3 protein: CASSYLSGRADTQYF. The CDR3 bases are TGTGCCAGCAGTTACCTTAGCGGGAGAGCAGATACGCAGTATTTT.

V usage is TRBV29-1 and J usage is TRBJ2-7; perhaps TRBD1 as D (5 bases). CDR1 is SQVTM, CDR2 ANQGSEA, per germline. Deletions cut 8 bases from V and 0 bases from J, with 11 bases between. The CDR3 runs 12 residues. The CDR3 bases are TGCAGCCCCTGGACACCCTCCTACGAGCAGTACTTC. Protein product: CSPWTPSYEQYF.

The chain combines TRBV19 with TRBJ2-1, with TRBD2 matching 11 bases. CDR1 is LNHDA, CDR2 SQIVND, per germline (reference sequence). V dropped 5 bases and J dropped 3; count of bases not matched to a gene: 6. This CDR3 spans 16 amino acids. This CDR3 reads CASSSPTSGVYNEQFF. The CDR3 DNA follows: TGTGCCAGTAGTTCGCCGACTAGCGGGGTCTACAATGAGCAGTTCTTC.

CDR3 loop: CASSPGTSAVEQYF. The CDR3 region has the DNA TGTGCCAGCTCACCAGGGACTAGCGCTGTAGAGCAGTACTTC. V gene TRBV18 combines with J gene TRBJ2-7, with 10 bases that match TRBD2. V shed 2 bases and J 7 bases; nucleotides not matched to a gene: 5. The CDR3 covers 14 residues. Germline assignment: CDR1 KGHSH and CDR2 LQKENI.

The chain carries TRBV27 and TRBJ1-4; possibly TRBD1 for D (5 bases). The V and J ends lost 6 bases and 5 bases respectively, with 10 bases between them. Germline CDR1 reads MNHEY; CDR2 reads SMNVEV (reference sequence). This CDR3 region has 13 residues. This CDR3 reads CASSQPGNEKLFF. The CDR3 bases are TGTGCCAGCAGCCAACCAGGGAATGAAAAACTGTTTTTT.

The V gene is TRBV24-1, the J gene TRBJ1-1; D ambiguous. Germline V CDR1 and CDR2: KGHDR, SFDVKD. The CDR3 has 13 residues. Trimming cost V 7 bases and J 4 bases, with 12 bases left between them. CDR3 protein: CATRNNPGTEAFF. The CDR3 coding sequence is TGTGCCACCAGGAATAACCCGGGCACTGAAGCTTTCTTT.

The chain joins TRBV28 to TRBJ2-7; D gene unclear. The V gene's germline CDR1 is MDHEN and CDR2 SYDVKM. This CDR3 has 13 residues. V was shortened by 5 bases and J by 2 bases, with 10 bases between the two germline ends. In DNA, the CDR3 is TGTGCCAGCAGTCACGGAGTTACCTACGAGCAGTACTTC. This encodes CASSHGVTYEQYF.

J is TRBJ1-2 and V is TRBV7-2; a weak D match, TRBD1 (5 bases). The V and J ends lost 0 bases and 1 base respectively, with 12 bases between them. CDR1 and CDR2 from the germline V gene are SGHTA and FQGNSA. The CDR3 totals 16 residues. In DNA, the CDR3 is TGTGCCAGCAGCTTAGCGGGGCGACAACTTAACTATGGCTACACCTTC. Translation: CASSLAGRQLNYGYTF.

This chain joins TRBV28 and TRBJ1-5, with TRBD1 matching 9 bases. J gave up 7 bases and V 10 bases, and 5 bases lay outside the gene matches. Germline V lookup: CDR1 MDHEN, CDR2 SYDVKM. The CDR3 runs to 12 residues. Written as DNA, the CDR3 is TGTGCCACACGACAGGGGGACCAGCCCCAGCATTTT. Encoded protein: CATRQGDQPQHF.

The chain recombines TRBV27 with TRBJ2-1, with 11 bases aligning to TRBD2. This CDR3 is 16 amino acids long. Looked up from germline, CDR1 is MNHEY and CDR2 is SMNVEV (reference sequence). The junction had 6 bases not matched to a gene; V was cut back by 5 bases and J by 3 bases. The CDR3, as DNA: TGTGCCAGCAGTGCGCAAACTAGCGGGGGCTACAATGAGCAGTTCTTC. As protein: CASSAQTSGGYNEQFF.

The gene calls are TRBV28 and TRBJ1-2, with TRBD1 identical over 7 bases. V trimming: 5 bases; J trimming: 5 bases; junction bases outside the gene matches: 14. The CDR3 runs 16 residues. The V gene's germline CDR1 is MDHEN and CDR2 SYDVKM. The CDR3 DNA sequence: TGTGCCAGCAGTCCTGGACAGGATCTGGGGCGGTATGGCTACACCTTC. Protein sequence: CASSPGQDLGRYGYTF.

As concerns this clone: The same CDR3 is also encoded by other DNA sequences in this sample. This chain joins TRBV24-1 and TRBJ2-2; 9 bases line up with TRBD2. CDR1 KGHDR and CDR2 SFDVKD come from the germline V gene. The CDR3 has 16 residues. The V segment lost 4 bases and the J segment 5 bases; nucleotides outside the gene matches: 7. CDR3 DNA sequence: TGTGCCACCAGTGAGCCGGGACTAGCCGGTACCGGGGAGCTGTTTTTT. Translation: CATSEPGLAGTGELFF.

The chain recombines TRBV5-1 with TRBJ2-1, with D perhaps TRBD2 (5 bases). Looked up from germline, CDR1 is SGHRS and CDR2 is YFSETQ. The ends were cut back, 4 bases at V and 9 bases at J, with 20 bases in the middle. The CDR3 totals 15 residues. The CDR3 is CASSAGTEKVGEQFF. The CDR3 DNA reads TGCGCCAGCAGCGCGGGCACCGAGAAGGTCGGTGAGCAGTTCTTC.

This chain uses TRBV6-5 with TRBJ1-2; 7 nucleotides align to TRBD1. The germline CDR1 and CDR2 sequences are MNHEY and SVGAGI. The V gene end was trimmed by 0 bases and the J gene end by 4 bases; junction bases not matched to a gene: 8. This CDR3 spans 16 amino acids. CDR3: CASSYSELQGTYGYTF. The DNA for the CDR3 is TGTGCCAGCAGTTACTCGGAGTTACAGGGGACCTATGGCTACACCTTC.

The chain recombines TRBV7-2 with TRBJ1-4; no firm D call. The CDR3 has 14 amino acids. From germline, CDR1 is SGHTA and CDR2 FQGNSA. Trimming cost V 2 bases and J 5 bases, with 9 bases left between them. The CDR3 DNA reads TGTGCCAGCAGCTTAACCGGTAAAAATGAAAAACTGTTTTTT. The encoded protein is CASSLTGKNEKLFF. The full variable domain, in which reference TRBV7-2 and TRBJ1-4 provide the parts outside the CDR3, is GAGVSQSPSNKVTEKGKDVELRCDPISGHTALYWYRQSLGQGLEFLIYFQGNSAPDKSGLPSDRFSAERTGGSVSTLTIQRTQQEDSAVYLCASSLTGKNEKLFFGSGTQLSVL.

This clone was counted a single time. The V gene is TRBV19, the J gene TRBJ1-2; D is unclear. The CDR3 has 14 amino acids. The V gene's germline CDR1 is LNHDA and CDR2 SQIVND (reference sequence). V was pared by 8 bases and J by 4 bases, with 17 bases between. CDR3 amino acids: CASQATQTGYGYTF. DNA of the CDR3: TGTGCCAGTCAAGCGACGCAGACCGGCTATGGCTACACCTTC. Based on the CDR3 plus reference TRBV19 and TRBJ1-2, the full variable domain is DGGITQSPKYLFRKEGQNVTLSCEQNLNHDAMYWYRQDPGQGLRLIYYSQIVNDFQKGDIAEGYSVSREKKESFPLTVTSAQKNPTAFYLCASQATQTGYGYTFGSGTRLTVV.

The V and J genes are TRBV28 and TRBJ2-2; TRBD1 agrees at 10 bases. The CDR3 has 14 residues. The germline CDR1 and CDR2 sequences are MDHEN and SYDVKM. V dropped 7 bases and J dropped 5; count of bases not matched to a gene: 4. CDR3 bases: TGTGCCAGCAATGGACAGGGGGGTACCGGGGAGCTGTTTTTT. It yields the protein CASNGQGGTGELFF.

This chain links TRBV2 with TRBJ2-7, with 9 positions matching TRBD1. Germline V gene lookup returns CDR1 SNHLY and CDR2 FYNNEI. The CDR3 is 14 amino acids. The trim removed 4 bases at V and 2 bases at J, leaving 3 bases unmatched. The CDR3 sequence is CASSAGTGPYEQYF. CDR3 coding DNA: TGTGCCAGCAGTGCCGGGACAGGGCCCTACGAGCAGTACTTC. Variable domain in full (rest from reference TRBV2 and TRBJ2-7): EPEVTQTPSHQVTQMGQEVILRCVPISNHLYFYWYRQILGQKVEFLVSFYNNEISEKSEIFDDQFSVERPDGSNFTLKIRSTKLEDSAMYFCASSAGTGPYEQYFGPGTRLTVT.

CDR3 region: CASSEVGGQGTEAFF. The CDR3 nucleotides are TGTGCCAGCAGTGAAGTGGGGGGGCAGGGGACTGAAGCTTTCTTT. The V call is TRBV6-1, the J call TRBJ1-1; tentative D call: TRBD1 (6 bases). The CDR3 contains 15 residues. Per germline, CDR1 MNHNS and CDR2 SASEGT. Deletions cut 1 base from V and 5 bases from J, with 14 bases between.

This clone was seen once. The chain couples TRBV5-4 to TRBJ2-3, with TRBD2 matching over 9 bases. CDR1 is SGHNT and CDR2 is YYREEE in the germline V gene (reference sequence). V lost 1 base to trimming and J lost 8 bases; unmatched junction nucleotides: 8. This CDR3 spans 15 amino acids. The CDR3 bases are TGTGCCAGCAGCTTGTTCCTAGCGGGAAGTGGTACGCAGTATTTT. Protein: CASSLFLAGSGTQYF. Together with reference TRBV5-4 and TRBJ2-3, the CDR3 gives the full variable domain: ETGVTQSPTHLIKTRGQQVTLRCSSQSGHNTVSWYQQALGQGPQFIFQYYREEENGRGNFPPRFSGLQFPNYSSELNVNALELDDSALYLCASSLFLAGSGTQYFGPGTRLTVL.

This clone appeared a single time. The chain has TRBV27 and TRBJ1-3; D call uncertain. The CDR3 is 14 residues long. V was shortened by 9 bases and J by 2 bases, with 14 bases between the two germline ends. Germline CDR1 is MNHEY and CDR2 is SMNVEV (reference sequence). Here the CDR3 DNA reads TGTGCCAGTCGAACTAACGCCCCTGGAAACACCATATATTTT. Protein sequence: CASRTNAPGNTIYF.

V gene TRBV27 combines with J gene TRBJ2-7, with D tentatively TRBD2 (6 bases). The CDR3 sequence is 14 residues long. In germline, CDR1 is MNHEY, CDR2 SMNVEV (reference sequence). Trimming cost V 5 bases and J 0 bases, with 11 bases left between them. CDR3 coding DNA: TGTGCCAGCAGTCCCCCGGGAGCCTCCTACGAGCAGTACTTC. Protein product: CASSPPGASYEQYF.

The CDR3 here is CASSEPGQGSNYGYTF. The CDR3 nucleotides are TGTGCCAGCAGTGAGCCGGGACAGGGGTCCAACTATGGCTACACCTTC. The chain couples TRBV25-1 to TRBJ1-2, with 10 bases that match TRBD1. The CDR3 runs 16 residues. Looked up from germline, CDR1 is MGHDK and CDR2 is SYGVNS. The trim removed 3 bases at V and 2 bases at J, leaving 6 bases unmatched.